Ten or more counts support the clone carrying this T cell receptor (beta chain). Germline CDR1 is DFQATT and CDR2 is SNEGSKA (reference sequence). This CDR3 is built from 15 residues. This specimen belongs to a study of T cell repertoires in cytomegalovirus infection. TCRdb analysed the reads with MiXCR anew, one entry per CDR3 protein. The sample comprises some 390,000 distinct CDR3 sequences, over 15% of which are singletons, and 8.7% rests with the top ten. The source is a human donor in good health (CMV status not recorded). Some clones in this sample may be carry-over from other donors' samples. V usage is TRBV20-1 and J usage is TRBJ2-7; D gene unclear. Sequenced material: PBMCs. CDR3 sequence: CSPGYSMRSPYEQYF. The DNA of the CDR3 is TGCAGCCCTGGGTATAGCATGCGTTCCCCCTACGAGCAGTACTTC.